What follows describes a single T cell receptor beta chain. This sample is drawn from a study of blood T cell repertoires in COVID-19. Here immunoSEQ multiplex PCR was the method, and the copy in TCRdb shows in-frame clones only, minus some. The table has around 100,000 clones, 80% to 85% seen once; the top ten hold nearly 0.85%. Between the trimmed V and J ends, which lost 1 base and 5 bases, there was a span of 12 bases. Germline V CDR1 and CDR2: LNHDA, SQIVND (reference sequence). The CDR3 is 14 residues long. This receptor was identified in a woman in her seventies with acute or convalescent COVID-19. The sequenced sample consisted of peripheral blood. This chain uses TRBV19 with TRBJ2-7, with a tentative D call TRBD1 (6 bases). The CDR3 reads CASSIGRDMNEQYF. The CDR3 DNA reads TGTGCCAGTAGTATAGGCAGGGACATGAACGAGCAGTACTTC.